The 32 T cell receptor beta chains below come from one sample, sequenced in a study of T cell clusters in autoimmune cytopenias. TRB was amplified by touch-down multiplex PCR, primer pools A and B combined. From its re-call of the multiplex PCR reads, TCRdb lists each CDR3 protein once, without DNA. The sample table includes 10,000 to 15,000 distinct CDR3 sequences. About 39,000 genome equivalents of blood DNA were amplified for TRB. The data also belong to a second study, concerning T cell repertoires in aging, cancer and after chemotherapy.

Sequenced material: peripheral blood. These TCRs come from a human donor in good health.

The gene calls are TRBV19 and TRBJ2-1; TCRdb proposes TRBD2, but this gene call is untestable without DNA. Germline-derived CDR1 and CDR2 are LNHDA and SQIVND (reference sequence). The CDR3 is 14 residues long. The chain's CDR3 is CASSAASGGYEQFF.

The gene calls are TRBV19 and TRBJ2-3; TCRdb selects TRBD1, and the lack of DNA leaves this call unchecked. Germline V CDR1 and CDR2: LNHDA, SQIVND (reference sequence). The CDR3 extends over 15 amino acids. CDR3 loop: CASSPRDPTGDTQYF.

The CDR3 loop reads CATRQGLATNEKLFF. This chain joins TRBV15 and TRBJ1-4; TCRdb's D call of TRBD1 is untestable without DNA. Germline CDR1 is LNHNV and CDR2 is YYDKDF (reference sequence). The CDR3 length is 15 residues. Full variable domain (outside the CDR3, taken from reference TRBV15 and TRBJ1-4): DAMVIQNPRYQVTQFGKPVTLSCSQTLNHNVMYWYQQKSSQAPKLLFHYYDKDFNNEADTPDNFQSRRPNTSFCFLDIRSPGLGDTAMYLCATRQGLATNEKLFFGSGTQLSVL.

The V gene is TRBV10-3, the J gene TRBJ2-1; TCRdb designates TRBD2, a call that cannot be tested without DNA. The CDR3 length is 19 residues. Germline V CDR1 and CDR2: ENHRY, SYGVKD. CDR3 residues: CAISESGVAGGSSYNEQFF.

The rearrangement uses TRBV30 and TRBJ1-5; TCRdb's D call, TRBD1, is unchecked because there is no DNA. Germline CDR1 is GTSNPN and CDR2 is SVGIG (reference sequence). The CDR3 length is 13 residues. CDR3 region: CAWSVSGDQPQHF.

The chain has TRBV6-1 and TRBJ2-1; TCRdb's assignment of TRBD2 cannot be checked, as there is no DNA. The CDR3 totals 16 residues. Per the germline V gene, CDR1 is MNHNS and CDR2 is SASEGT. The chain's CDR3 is CASIRSGLAGGHEQFF.

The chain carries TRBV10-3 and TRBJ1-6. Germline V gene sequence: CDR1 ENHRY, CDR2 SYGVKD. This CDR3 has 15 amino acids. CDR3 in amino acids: CAISEADSYNSPLHF.

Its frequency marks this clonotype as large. This CDR3 reads CASSMTSGSYNEQFF. The chain links TRBV19 to TRBJ2-1. In germline, CDR1 is LNHDA, CDR2 SQIVND (reference sequence). This CDR3 has 15 residues.

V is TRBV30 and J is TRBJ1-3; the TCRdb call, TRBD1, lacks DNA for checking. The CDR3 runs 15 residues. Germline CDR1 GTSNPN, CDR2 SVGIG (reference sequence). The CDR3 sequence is CAWSVDSAAGNTIYF.

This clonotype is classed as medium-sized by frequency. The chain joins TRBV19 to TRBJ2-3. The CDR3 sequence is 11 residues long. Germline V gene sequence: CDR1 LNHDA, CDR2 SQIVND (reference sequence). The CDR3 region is CASSTADTQYF.

The CDR3 reads CASSIVVGSFAGNEQFF. The J gene is TRBJ2-1, the V gene TRBV19; TCRdb's D gene call, TRBD2, goes unchecked for lack of DNA. In germline, CDR1 is LNHDA, CDR2 SQIVND (reference sequence). CDR3 length equals 17 residues. Full variable domain (remainder filled in from reference TRBV19 and TRBJ2-1): DGGITQSPKYLFRKEGQNVTLSCEQNLNHDAMYWYRQDPGQGLRLIYYSQIVNDFQKGDIAEGYSVSREKKESFPLTVTSAQKNPTAFYLCASSIVVGSFAGNEQFFGPGTRLTVL.

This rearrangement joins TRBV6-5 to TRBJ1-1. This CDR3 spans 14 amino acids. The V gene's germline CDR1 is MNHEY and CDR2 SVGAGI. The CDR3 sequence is CASSYSRMTTEAFF.

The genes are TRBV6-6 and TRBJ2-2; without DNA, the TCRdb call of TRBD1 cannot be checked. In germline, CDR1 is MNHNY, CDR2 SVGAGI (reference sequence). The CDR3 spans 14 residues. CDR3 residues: CATTTGSNTGELFF.

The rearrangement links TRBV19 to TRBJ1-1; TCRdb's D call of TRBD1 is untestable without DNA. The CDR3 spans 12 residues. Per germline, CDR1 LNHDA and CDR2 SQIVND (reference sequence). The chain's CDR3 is CASLQGSTEAFF.

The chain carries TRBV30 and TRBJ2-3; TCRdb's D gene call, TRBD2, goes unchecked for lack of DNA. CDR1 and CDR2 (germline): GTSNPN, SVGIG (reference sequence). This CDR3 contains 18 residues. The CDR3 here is CAWSPLGTSNSSTDTQYF. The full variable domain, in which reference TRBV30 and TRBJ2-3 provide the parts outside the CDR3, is SQTIHQWPATLVQPVGSPLSLECTVEGTSNPNLYWYRQAAGRGLQLLFYSVGIGQISSEVPQNLSASRPQDRQFILSSKKLLLSDSGFYLCAWSPLGTSNSSTDTQYFGPGTRLTVL.

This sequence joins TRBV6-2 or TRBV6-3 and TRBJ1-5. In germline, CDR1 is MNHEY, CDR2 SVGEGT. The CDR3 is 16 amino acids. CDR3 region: CASSYGGLRNNQPQHF.

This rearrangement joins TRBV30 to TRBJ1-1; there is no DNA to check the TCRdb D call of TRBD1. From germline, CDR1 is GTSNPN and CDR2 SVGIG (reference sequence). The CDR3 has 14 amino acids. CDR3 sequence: CAWRGQGATGEAFF.

The CDR3 sequence: CASSFRQGDTGELFF. The chain recombines TRBV12-3 or TRBV12-4 with TRBJ2-2; with no DNA, the TCRdb D assignment of TRBD1 cannot be verified. The CDR3 contains 15 residues.

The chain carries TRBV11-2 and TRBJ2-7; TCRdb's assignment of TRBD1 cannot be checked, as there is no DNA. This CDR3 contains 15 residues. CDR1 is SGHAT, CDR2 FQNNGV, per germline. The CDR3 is CASSFTGTSSHEQYF.

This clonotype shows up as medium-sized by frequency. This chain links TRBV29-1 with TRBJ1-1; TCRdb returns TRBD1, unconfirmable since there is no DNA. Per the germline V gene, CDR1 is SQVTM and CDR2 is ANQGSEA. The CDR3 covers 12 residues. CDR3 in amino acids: CSDGTGDTEAFF.

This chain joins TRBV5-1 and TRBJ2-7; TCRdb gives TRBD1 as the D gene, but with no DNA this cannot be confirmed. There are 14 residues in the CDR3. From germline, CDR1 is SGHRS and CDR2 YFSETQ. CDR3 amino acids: CASSPGAIHYEQYF. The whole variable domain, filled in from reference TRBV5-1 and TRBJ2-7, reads KAGVTQTPRYLIKTRGQQVTLSCSPISGHRSVSWYQQTPGQGLQFLFEYFSETQRNKGNFPGRFSGRQFSNSRSEMNVSTLELGDSALYLCASSPGAIHYEQYFGPGTRLTVT.

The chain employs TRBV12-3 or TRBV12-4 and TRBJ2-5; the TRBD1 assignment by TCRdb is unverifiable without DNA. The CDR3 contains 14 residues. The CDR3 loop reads CASSPGVWEETQYF.

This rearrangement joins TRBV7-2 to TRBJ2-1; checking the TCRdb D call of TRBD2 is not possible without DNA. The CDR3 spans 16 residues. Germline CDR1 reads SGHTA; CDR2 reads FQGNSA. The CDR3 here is CASSFASGTSKNEQFF.

CDR3 sequence: CASSDHTGEDTQYF. The rearrangement joins TRBV10-1 to TRBJ2-3; no DNA is available, so the TRBD1 call from TCRdb remains unchecked. This CDR3 region has 14 residues. Germline V lookup: CDR1 WNHNN, CDR2 SYGVQD (reference sequence).

The CDR3 sequence: CASSALDSSNQPQHF. The chain has TRBV7-6 and TRBJ1-5; TCRdb reports TRBD1, a call that lacks DNA to check it against. Germline CDR1 and CDR2: SGHVS and FNYEAQ. The CDR3 extends over 15 amino acids. Based on the CDR3 plus reference TRBV7-6 and TRBJ1-5, the full variable domain is GAGVSQSPRYKVTKRGQDVALRCDPISGHVSLYWYRQALGQGPEFLTYFNYEAQQDKSGLPNDRFSAERPEGSISTLTIQRTEQRDSAMYRCASSALDSSNQPQHFGDGTRLSIL.

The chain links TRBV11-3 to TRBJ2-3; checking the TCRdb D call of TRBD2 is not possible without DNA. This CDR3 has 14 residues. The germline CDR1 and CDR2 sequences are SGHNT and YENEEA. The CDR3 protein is CASSSAGGPDTQYF.

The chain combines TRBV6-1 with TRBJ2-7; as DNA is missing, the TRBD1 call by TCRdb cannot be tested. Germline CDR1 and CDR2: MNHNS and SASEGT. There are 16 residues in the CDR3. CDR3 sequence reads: CASSQPRTGVPHEQYF.

CDR3: CASSYGQGFRLGYTF. This sequence joins TRBV6-5 and TRBJ1-2; the D gene TCRdb calls, TRBD1, cannot be checked with no DNA. Per the germline V gene, CDR1 is MNHEY and CDR2 is SVGAGI. This CDR3 region has 15 residues.

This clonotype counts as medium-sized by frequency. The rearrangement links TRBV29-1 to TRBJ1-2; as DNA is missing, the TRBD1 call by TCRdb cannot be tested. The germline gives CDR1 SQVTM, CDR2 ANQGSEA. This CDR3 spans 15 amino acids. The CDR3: CSALRTGDLGYGYTF.

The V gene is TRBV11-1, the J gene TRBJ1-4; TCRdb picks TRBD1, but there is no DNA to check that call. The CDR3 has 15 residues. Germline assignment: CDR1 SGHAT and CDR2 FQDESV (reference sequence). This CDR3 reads CASSPDRGRYEKLFF. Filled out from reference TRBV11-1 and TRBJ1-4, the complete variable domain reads EAEVAQSPRYKITEKSQAVAFWCDPISGHATLYWYRQILGQGPELLVQFQDESVVDDSQLPKDRFSAERLKGVDSTLKIQPAELGDSAMYLCASSPDRGRYEKLFFGSGTQLSVL.

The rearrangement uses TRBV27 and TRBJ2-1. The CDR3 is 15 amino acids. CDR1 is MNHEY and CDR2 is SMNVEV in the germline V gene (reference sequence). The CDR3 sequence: CASSPWGGSYNEQFF.

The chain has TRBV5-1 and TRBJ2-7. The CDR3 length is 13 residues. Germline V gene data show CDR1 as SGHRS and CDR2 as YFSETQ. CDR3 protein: CASSLDGRYEQYF.